The clone carrying this T cell receptor beta chain appeared a few times. TCRdb redid the calling of the 5' RACE reads with MiXCR, one entry per CDR3 protein. Among about 400,000 distinct CDR3 sequences listed, approximately 10% were seen once. These data come from a study of T cells after yellow fever vaccination. The sample consisted of PBMCs, taken on the day of the first yellow fever vaccination. This receptor was taken from a man younger than 35 who received the YFV17D yellow fever vaccine.

The CDR3 loop reads CASQDRATYEQYV. CDR3 in DNA: TGTGCCAGTCAGGACAGGGCGACCTACGAGCAGTACGTC. This rearrangement joins TRBV6-6 to TRBJ2-7, with 8 positions matching TRBD1. With 9 bases clipped from V and 2 bases from J, the junction kept 6 bases outside the gene matches. The CDR3 runs 13 residues. Germline V gene data show CDR1 as MNHNY and CDR2 as SVGAGI (reference sequence).